The T cell receptor beta chain under discussion was sequenced for a study of blood T cell repertoires in COVID-19. Background on the study: Acute and convalescent COVID-19 samples came from the United States, Italy and Spain. PBMCs, B-cell-depleted T cells, or T cells provided the cDNA or gDNA that made up the material.

The CDR3 sequence is 13 residues long. Unmatched junction bases numbered 5, after V lost 6 bases and J lost 3 bases. Per the germline V gene, CDR1 is SGHVS and CDR2 is FNYEAQ. This clone was found many times. As processed by the authors: Using reference gene primer amplification, nucleated cell counts were estimated. Sequencing used immunoSEQ multiplex PCR; TCRdb keeps in-frame clones, though not all of them. V, J and clone size reflect that table, while D and trimming were determined from the DNA. The sample carries 85,000 to 130,000 clones, about 89% recorded once. The genes are TRBV7-6 and TRBJ2-7, with 7 nucleotides matching TRBD2. The sequence was collected from a man aged 45-60 years with acute or convalescent COVID-19. Sequencing input: peripheral blood. The CDR3 protein is CASSIGGVYEQYF. The CDR3 bases are TGTGCCAGCAGTATTGGGGGGGTCTACGAGCAGTACTTC.